These 20 T cell receptor beta chains were all obtained from the same sample, sequenced in a study of neurological immune-mediated disorders. Via MiXCR, TCRdb re-called the 5' RACE reads, giving one row per CDR3 protein. The sample lists 70,000 to 95,000 distinct CDR3 sequences, about 15% occurring once. The sample taken for sequencing was PBMCs. These receptor sequences come from a woman aged 40 to 55 in good health.

This clonotype was seen many times. The rearrangement links TRBV5-1 to TRBJ2-3, with D tentatively TRBD2 (5 bases). Trimming left V 3 bases short and J 4 bases short, with 12 bases between. CDR1 is SGHRS, CDR2 YFSETQ, per germline. The CDR3 runs to 14 residues. The CDR3 reads CASSSLPRADTQYF. CDR3 sequence (DNA): TGCGCCAGCAGCTCCTTGCCGAGGGCAGATACGCAGTATTTT.

At least ten counts were recorded for this clonotype. The chain uses TRBV7-9 and TRBJ2-1; either TRBD1 or TRBD2 may supply D (6 bases each). Per the germline V gene, CDR1 is SEHNR and CDR2 is FQNEAQ (reference sequence). The CDR3 is 19 amino acids. Between the trimmed V and J ends, which lost 6 bases and 0 bases, there was a span of 24 bases. CDR3 coding DNA: TGTGCCAGCAGTTCGGCGGTTTCGGGGGCGGGGAGCTCCTACAATGAGCAGTTCTTC. It encodes CASSSAVSGAGSSYNEQFF.

The rearrangement links TRBV18 to TRBJ1-4, with D hard to call. From germline, CDR1 is KGHSH and CDR2 LQKENI. V gave up 6 bases and J gave up 0 bases, with 11 bases separating them. The CDR3 is made up of 15 amino acids. CDR3 in amino acids: CASSDQAATNEKLFF. CDR3 DNA: TGTGCCAGCTCGGACCAGGCTGCAACTAATGAAAAACTGTTTTTT. Looking up the rest from reference TRBV18 and TRBJ1-4 gives the full variable domain: NAGVMQNPRHLVRRRGQEARLRCSPMKGHSHVYWYRQLPEEGLKFMVYLQKENIIDESGMPKERFSAEFPKEGPSILRIQQVVRGDSAAYFCASSDQAATNEKLFFGSGTQLSVL.

V and J are TRBV7-8 and TRBJ2-3, with 7 bases that match TRBD1. CDR3 length: 14 residues. The germline CDR1 and CDR2 sequences are SGHVS and FQNEAQ. Trimming at V came to 5 bases and at J to 6 bases, leaving 8 bases not matched to a gene. The CDR3, as DNA: TGTGCCAGCAGCCCCCCACCACAGGGGGATACGCAGTATTTT. Protein product: CASSPPPQGDTQYF. Complete variable domain (other parts from reference TRBV7-8 and TRBJ2-3): GAGVSQSPRYKVAKRGQDVALRCDPISGHVSLFWYQQALGQGPEFLTYFQNEAQLDKSGLPSDRFFAERPEGSVSTLKIQRTQQEDSAVYLCASSPPPQGDTQYFGPGTRLTVL.

The sample holds many counts of this clonotype. The gene calls are TRBV12-3 or TRBV12-4 and TRBJ1-3, with unresolved D. V was cut by 3 bases and J by 4 bases, with 10 bases left in between. The CDR3 is 14 residues long. The CDR3 protein is CASSFARRGNTIYF. DNA for the CDR3: TGTGCCAGCAGTTTCGCCAGGAGGGGAAACACCATATATTTT.

There are many counts of this clonotype. The chain links TRBV5-1 to TRBJ1-4; no clear D. Deletions cut 6 bases from V and 16 bases from J, with 10 bases between. The CDR3 loop spans 9 amino acids. In germline, CDR1 is SGHRS, CDR2 YFSETQ. The CDR3 region has the DNA TGCGCCAGCACTCGTTCTCGGTTTTTT. Translating it yields CASTRSRFF.

The chain joins TRBV18 to TRBJ2-2; D call uncertain. Germline V gives CDR1 KGHSH, CDR2 LQKENI. The CDR3 length is 17 residues. With 2 bases removed from V and 2 bases from J, the gap between germline ends came to 15 bases. The CDR3 is CASSPSRRSDNTGELFF. The CDR3 DNA follows: TGTGCCAGCTCACCATCGAGGAGATCAGACAACACCGGGGAGCTGTTTTTT.

This chain connects TRBV3-1 to TRBJ2-1; D is possibly TRBD2 (6 bases). Trimming removed 3 bases at V and 9 bases at J, with 15 bases between. The CDR3 consists of 14 residues. Germline lookup yields CDR1 LGHDT and CDR2 YNNKEL (reference sequence). CDR3 sequence (DNA): TGTGCCAGCAGCCAGGGGACTCCAGGAGGTGAGCAGTTCTTC. Residues: CASSQGTPGGEQFF.

This clonotype was found many times. The rearrangement links TRBV20-1 to TRBJ2-2; 9 nucleotides match TRBD1. Germline values: CDR1 DFQATT, CDR2 SNEGSKA (reference sequence). CDR3 size: 16 residues. V gave up 5 bases and J gave up 3 bases; unmatched junction bases: 10. DNA of the CDR3: TGCAGTGCTTCCTCCCTGAGGACAGGGGACACCGGGGAGCTGTTTTTT. It encodes CSASSLRTGDTGELFF.

Ten or more counts support this clonotype. V is TRBV4-1 and J is TRBJ1-2, with D possibly being TRBD1 (6 bases). Germline values: CDR1 MGHRA, CDR2 YSYEKL. V lost 4 bases to trimming and J lost 4 bases, with 19 bases between them. The CDR3 sequence is 16 residues long. The CDR3 DNA reads as TGCGCCAGCAGCCCCCCCTCTGGGACACCTATCTATGGCTACACCTTC. It specifies CASSPPSGTPIYGYTF.

This clonotype was picked up one time. A read error may produce the germline difference seen at one junction end. The chain is built from TRBV7-2 and TRBJ2-5; 7 nucleotides align to TRBD2. Germline V gene sequence: CDR1 SGHTA, CDR2 FQGNSA. The CDR3 has 16 amino acids. As DNA, the CDR3 is TGTGCCAGCAGCCAACAAGGTGGGGGAGGGCAAGAGACCCATTACTTC. Translating gives CASSQQGGGGQETHYF.

This clonotype was counted many times. The V call is TRBV10-2, the J call TRBJ2-1; D is perhaps TRBD2 (5 bases). Germline V gene sequence: CDR1 WSHSY, CDR2 SAAADI. V lost 9 bases and J 1 base, leaving 10 bases between the germline ends. The CDR3 contains 13 residues. CDR3 protein: CASRDPSYNEQFF. The DNA for the CDR3 is TGCGCCAGTCGGGATCCGTCCTACAATGAGCAGTTCTTC.

This clonotype was recorded at least ten times. This chain joins TRBV5-5 and TRBJ1-5; D is perhaps TRBD1 (6 bases). V was pared by 7 bases and J by 7 bases, with 21 bases between. The CDR3 consists of 15 residues. Germline loops: CDR1 SGHKS, CDR2 YYEKEE (reference sequence). In DNA, the CDR3 is TGTGCCAGCGCCAAGGAGGGGGGAGAAGGACAGCCCCAGCATTTT. Protein sequence: CASAKEGGEGQPQHF.

This clonotype has at least ten counts. The chain has TRBV6-5 and TRBJ1-2, with 7 nucleotides matching TRBD1. Trimming at V came to 2 bases and at J to 4 bases, leaving 7 bases not matched to a gene. Germline V CDR1 and CDR2: MNHEY, SVGAGI. The CDR3 has 15 residues. The CDR3: CASSYNGQDRYGYTF. CDR3 in DNA: TGTGCCAGCAGTTACAACGGACAGGATCGCTATGGCTACACCTTC.

This clonotype was counted many times. The chain combines TRBV12-3 or TRBV12-4 with TRBJ1-1; D is perhaps TRBD1 (5 bases). There are 12 residues in the CDR3. The ends were cut back, 4 bases at V and 6 bases at J, with 9 bases in the middle. This chain's CDR3 is CASSSLGAEAFF. The CDR3 DNA follows: TGTGCCAGCAGTTCCCTAGGGGCTGAAGCTTTCTTT.

There are many counts of this clonotype. This sequence joins TRBV12-3 or TRBV12-4 and TRBJ2-1; 9 bases are a match to TRBD1. Trimming cost V 4 bases and J 6 bases; bases outside gene matches: 10. The CDR3 is made up of 16 amino acids. The CDR3, as DNA: TGTGCCAGCAGTTCCTATACAGGGGGCAGGGGCAATGAGCAGTTCTTC. Translated, it gives CASSSYTGGRGNEQFF.

There are many counts of this clonotype. This chain links TRBV20-1 with TRBJ2-2; TRBD1 aligns across 7 bases. Germline assignment: CDR1 DFQATT and CDR2 SNEGSKA (reference sequence). This CDR3 is built from 14 residues. V was clipped by 6 bases and J by 0 bases; unmatched bases: 4. CDR3 residues: CSAEDRPNTGELFF. The CDR3 nucleotides read TGCAGTGCCGAGGACAGGCCGAACACCGGGGAGCTGTTTTTT.

This clonotype was recorded at least ten times. This chain links TRBV7-3 with TRBJ2-1, with D possibly being TRBD1 or TRBD2 (5 bases each). The CDR3 totals 17 residues. Trimming took off 4 bases at V and 8 bases at J, with 24 bases between the two ends. Germline lookup yields CDR1 SGHTA and CDR2 FQGTGA. CDR3 in DNA: TGTGCCAGCAGCTCCGACGGACTCCCCGGTGGGACCGATGAGCAGTTCTTC. This gives the protein CASSSDGLPGGTDEQFF.

This clonotype was recorded many times. The chain combines TRBV30 with TRBJ2-7; 7 positions agree with TRBD2. The germline gives CDR1 GTSNPN, CDR2 SVGIG (reference sequence). This CDR3 has 12 amino acids. Trimming took 2 bases from V and 4 from J; bases not matched to a gene: 2. The CDR3 loop is CAWSFGGYEQYF. The DNA of the CDR3 is TGTGCCTGGAGTTTCGGGGGGTACGAGCAGTACTTC.

In its sample, this clonotype was seen many times. The chain uses TRBV11-2 and TRBJ1-1; D is unclear. V was pared by 5 bases and J by 1 base, with 11 bases between. The germline CDR1 and CDR2 sequences are SGHAT and FQNNGV. This CDR3 region has 14 residues. The CDR3 DNA is TGTGCCAGCAGCGGTGTGGTGTGGAACACTGAAGCTTTCTTT. It is translated as CASSGVVWNTEAFF.